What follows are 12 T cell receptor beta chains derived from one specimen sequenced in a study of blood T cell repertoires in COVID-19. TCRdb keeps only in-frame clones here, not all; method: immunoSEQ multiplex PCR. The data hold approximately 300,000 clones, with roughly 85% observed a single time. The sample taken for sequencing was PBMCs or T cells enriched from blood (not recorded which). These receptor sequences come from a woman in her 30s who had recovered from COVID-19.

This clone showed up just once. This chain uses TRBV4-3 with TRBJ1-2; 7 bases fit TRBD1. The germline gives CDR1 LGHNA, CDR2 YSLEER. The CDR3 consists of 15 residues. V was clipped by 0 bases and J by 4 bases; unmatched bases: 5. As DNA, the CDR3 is TGCGCCAGCAGCCAAGATCTGGGACAGCGCTATGGCTACACCTTC. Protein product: CASSQDLGQRYGYTF.

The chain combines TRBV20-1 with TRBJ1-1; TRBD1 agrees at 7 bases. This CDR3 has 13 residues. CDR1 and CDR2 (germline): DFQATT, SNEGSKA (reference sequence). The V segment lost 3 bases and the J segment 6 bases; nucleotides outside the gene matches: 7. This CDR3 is CSASGRGRPEAFF. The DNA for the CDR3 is TGCAGTGCTAGTGGGAGGGGGCGTCCTGAAGCTTTCTTT.

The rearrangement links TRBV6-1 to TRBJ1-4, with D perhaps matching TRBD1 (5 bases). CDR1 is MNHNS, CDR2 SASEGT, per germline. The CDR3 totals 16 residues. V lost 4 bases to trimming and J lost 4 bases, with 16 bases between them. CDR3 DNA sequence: TGTGCCAGCAGTGTCGCGACCGGGACTCGTAATGAAAAACTGTTTTTT. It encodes CASSVATGTRNEKLFF.

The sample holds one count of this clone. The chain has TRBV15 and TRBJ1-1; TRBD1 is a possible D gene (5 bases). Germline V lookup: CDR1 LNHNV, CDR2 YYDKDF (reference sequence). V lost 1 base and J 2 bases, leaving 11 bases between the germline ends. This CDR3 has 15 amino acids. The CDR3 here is CATSRVGRENTEAFF. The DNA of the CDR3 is TGTGCCACCAGCAGAGTAGGCAGGGAAAACACTGAAGCTTTCTTT.

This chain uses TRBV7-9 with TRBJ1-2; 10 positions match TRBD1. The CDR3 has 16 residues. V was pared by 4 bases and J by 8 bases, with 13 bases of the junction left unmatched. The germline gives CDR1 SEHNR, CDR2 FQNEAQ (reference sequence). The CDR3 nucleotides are TGTGCCAGCAGCTCAGCCGCCGCCGACAGGGGGCGAGGCTACACCTTC. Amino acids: CASSSAAADRGRGYTF. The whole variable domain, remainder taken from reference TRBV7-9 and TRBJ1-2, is DTGVSQNPRHKITKRGQNVTFRCDPISEHNRLYWYRQTLGQGPEFLTYFQNEAQLEKSRLLSDRFSAERPKGSFSTLEIQRTEQGDSAMYLCASSSAAADRGRGYTFGSGTRLTVV.

This CDR3 reads CASSQRWSHGGNYGYTF. DNA of the CDR3: TGTGCCAGCAGCCAACGTTGGTCCCACGGGGGGAATTATGGCTACACCTTC. This chain uses TRBV3-1 (or the pseudogene TRBV3-2) with TRBJ1-2, with D possibly TRBD1 on 5 matching bases. The CDR3 sequence is 17 residues long. Germline CDR1 and CDR2: LGHDT and YNNKEL (reference sequence). Trimming stripped 2 bases from V and 5 bases from J, with 21 bases between.

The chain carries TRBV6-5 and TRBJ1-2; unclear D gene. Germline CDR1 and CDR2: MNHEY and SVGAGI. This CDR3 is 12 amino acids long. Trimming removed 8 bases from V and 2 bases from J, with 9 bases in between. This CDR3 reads CASQAGNYGYTF. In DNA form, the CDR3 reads TGTGCCAGCCAGGCAGGAAACTATGGCTACACCTTC.

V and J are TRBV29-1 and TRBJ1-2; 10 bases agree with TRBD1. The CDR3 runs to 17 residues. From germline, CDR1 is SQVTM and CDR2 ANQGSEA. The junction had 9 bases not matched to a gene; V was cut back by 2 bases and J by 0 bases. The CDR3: CSVERGTGVGANYGYTF. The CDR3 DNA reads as TGCAGCGTTGAAAGGGGGACAGGGGTAGGGGCTAACTATGGCTACACCTTC.

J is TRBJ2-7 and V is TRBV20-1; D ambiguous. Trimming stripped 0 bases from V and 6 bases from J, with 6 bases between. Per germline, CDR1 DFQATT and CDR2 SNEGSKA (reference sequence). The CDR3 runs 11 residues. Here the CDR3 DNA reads TGCAGTGCTAGAGAAACTGGCGAGCAGTACTTC. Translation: CSARETGEQYF.

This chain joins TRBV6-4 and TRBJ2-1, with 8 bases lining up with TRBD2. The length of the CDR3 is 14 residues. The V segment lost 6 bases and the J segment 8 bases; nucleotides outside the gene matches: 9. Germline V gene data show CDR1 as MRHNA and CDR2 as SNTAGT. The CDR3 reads CASSPGTRKDEQFF. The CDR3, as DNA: TGTGCCAGCAGCCCCGGGACTAGGAAGGATGAGCAGTTCTTC.

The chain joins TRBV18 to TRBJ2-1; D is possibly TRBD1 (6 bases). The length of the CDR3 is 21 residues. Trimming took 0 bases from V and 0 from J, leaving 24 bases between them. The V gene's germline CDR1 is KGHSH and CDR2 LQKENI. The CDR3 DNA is TGTGCCAGCTCACCACCTTTGGGGGCGGACGAGCGTTTACACTCCTACAATGAGCAGTTCTTC. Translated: CASSPPLGADERLHSYNEQFF.

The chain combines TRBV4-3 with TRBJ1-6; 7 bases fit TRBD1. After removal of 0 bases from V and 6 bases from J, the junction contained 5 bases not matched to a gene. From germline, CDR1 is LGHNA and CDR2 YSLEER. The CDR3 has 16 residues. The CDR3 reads CASSQDPTGSNSPLHF. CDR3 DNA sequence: TGCGCCAGCAGCCAAGACCCGACAGGGTCTAATTCACCCCTCCACTTT.